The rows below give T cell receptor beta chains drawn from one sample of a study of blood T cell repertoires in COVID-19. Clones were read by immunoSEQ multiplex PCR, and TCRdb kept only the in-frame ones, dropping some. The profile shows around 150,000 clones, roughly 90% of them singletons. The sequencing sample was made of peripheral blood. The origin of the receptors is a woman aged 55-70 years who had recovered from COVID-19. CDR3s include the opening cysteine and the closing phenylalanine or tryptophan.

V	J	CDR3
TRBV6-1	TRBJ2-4	CASSDRQGVKNIQYF
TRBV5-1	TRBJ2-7	CATREGGSRNEQYF
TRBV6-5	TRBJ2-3	CASSYSGVSTDTQYF
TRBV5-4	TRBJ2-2	CASSLLAGATGELFF
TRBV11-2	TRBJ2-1	CASSLDRYNEQFF
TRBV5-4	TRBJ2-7	CASSLALWGGGYEQYF
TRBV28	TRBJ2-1	CASSSTQGNLYNEQFF
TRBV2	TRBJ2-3	CASSGQGGTDTQYF
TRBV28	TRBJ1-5	CASSSRGQPQHF
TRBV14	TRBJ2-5	CASSHWGTPGGETQYF
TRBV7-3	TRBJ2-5	CASSLTGADVGTQYF
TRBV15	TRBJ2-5	CATSRDRGLAQTQYF
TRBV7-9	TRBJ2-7	CASRLNQGDEQYF
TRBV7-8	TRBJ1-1	CASSIVQGGDTEAFF
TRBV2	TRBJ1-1	CASSGRGRSTEAFF
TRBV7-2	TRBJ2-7	CASSPQSSMYEQYF
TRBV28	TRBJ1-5	CASQTGGGYSNQPQHF
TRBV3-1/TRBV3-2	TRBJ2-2	CASSQGQGWNTGELFF
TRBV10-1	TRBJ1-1	CASTLPGTGCTEAFF
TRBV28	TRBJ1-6	CASSPGLTNSPLHF
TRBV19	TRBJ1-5	CASSKPQGAGNQPQHF
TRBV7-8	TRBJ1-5	CASSLVPPGYSNQPQHF
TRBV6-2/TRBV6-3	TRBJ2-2	CASSIGQTGELFF
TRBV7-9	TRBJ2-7	CASSRRSGLAGPKSYEQYF
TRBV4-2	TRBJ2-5	CASSPGTRDQETQYF
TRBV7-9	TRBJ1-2	CASSRTFYFGGYTF
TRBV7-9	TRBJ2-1	CASSLTGEPNYNEQFF
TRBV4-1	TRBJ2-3	CASSQGTGWASSTDTQYF
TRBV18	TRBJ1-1	CASSLTGRATEAFF
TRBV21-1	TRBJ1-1	CASSKAAVPNTEAFF
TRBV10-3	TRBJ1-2	CAIARTGGVRYGYTF
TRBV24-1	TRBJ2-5	CATGTNQETQYF
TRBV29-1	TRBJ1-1	CSFTGLENTEAFF
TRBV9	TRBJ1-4	CASSVAGTVGEKLFF
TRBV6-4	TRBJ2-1	CASSVSGNSEQFF